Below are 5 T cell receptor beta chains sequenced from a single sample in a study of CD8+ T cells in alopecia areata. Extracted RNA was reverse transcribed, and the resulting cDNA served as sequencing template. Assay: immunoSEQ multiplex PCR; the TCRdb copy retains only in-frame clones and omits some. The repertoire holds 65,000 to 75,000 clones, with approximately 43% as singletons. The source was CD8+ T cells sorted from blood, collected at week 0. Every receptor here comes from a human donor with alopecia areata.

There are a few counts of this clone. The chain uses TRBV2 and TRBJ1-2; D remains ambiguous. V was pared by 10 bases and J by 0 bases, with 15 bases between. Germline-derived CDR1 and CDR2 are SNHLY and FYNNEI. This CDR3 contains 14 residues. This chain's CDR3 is CAIPSPISNYGYTF. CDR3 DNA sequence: TGTGCCATCCCCTCACCGATTTCTAACTATGGCTACACCTTC.

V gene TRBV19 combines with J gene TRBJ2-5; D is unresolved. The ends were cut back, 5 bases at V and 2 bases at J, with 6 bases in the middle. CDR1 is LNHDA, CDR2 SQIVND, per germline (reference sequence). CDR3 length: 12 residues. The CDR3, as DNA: TGTGCCAGTAGTCCCGGACAAGAGACCCAGTACTTC. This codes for CASSPGQETQYF.

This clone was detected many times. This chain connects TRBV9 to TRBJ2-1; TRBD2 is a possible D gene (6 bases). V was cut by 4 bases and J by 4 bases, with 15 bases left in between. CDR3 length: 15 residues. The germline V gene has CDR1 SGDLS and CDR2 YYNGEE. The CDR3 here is CASSPRDAGYNEQFF. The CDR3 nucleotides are TGTGCCAGCAGCCCAAGGGACGCGGGGTACAATGAGCAGTTCTTC.

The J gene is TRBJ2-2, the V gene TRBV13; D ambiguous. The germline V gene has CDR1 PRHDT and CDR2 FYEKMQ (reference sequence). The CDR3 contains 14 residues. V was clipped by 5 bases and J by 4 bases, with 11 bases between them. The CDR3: CASSPRMFTGELFF. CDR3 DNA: TGTGCCAGCAGCCCTCGCATGTTCACCGGGGAGCTGTTTTTT.

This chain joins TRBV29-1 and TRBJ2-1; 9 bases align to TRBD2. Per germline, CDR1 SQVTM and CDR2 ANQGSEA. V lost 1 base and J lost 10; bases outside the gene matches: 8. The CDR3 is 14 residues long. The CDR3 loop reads CSVEGSSGAVEQFF. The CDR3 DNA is TGCAGCGTTGAAGGGTCTAGCGGGGCGGTGGAGCAGTTCTTC.